The 22 T cell receptor beta chains reported below all come from one sample, sequenced in a study of PD-1 blockade in classical Hodgkin lymphoma. Sequencing used immunoSEQ multiplex PCR; TCRdb keeps in-frame clones, though not all of them. This sample carries roughly 50,000 clones, around 90% of them seen once, and the ten largest clones take approximately 15%. The time point is: cycle 4 day 1 (C4D1), after five to seven weeks of nivolumab. Each patient experienced a relapse that followed autologous stem cell transplantation, and brentuximab vedotin exposure varied. The material was peripheral blood mononuclear cells (PBMCs), obtained before the fourth cycle of nivolumab. The source of these receptors is a human donor with classical Hodgkin lymphoma.

The chain is built from TRBV11-3 and TRBJ2-5; 7 bases align to TRBD1. This CDR3 contains 16 residues. Trimming removed 3 bases from V and 2 bases from J; junction bases left unmatched: 9. CDR1 SGHNT and CDR2 YENEEA come from the germline V gene. CDR3 sequence (DNA): TGTGCCAGCAGCTTCTACAGGGGTGAGGTACAAGAGACCCAGTACTTC. It yields the protein CASSFYRGEVQETQYF.

The chain couples TRBV28 to TRBJ1-1; the D gene is possibly TRBD1 (6 bases). Germline CDR1 and CDR2: MDHEN and SYDVKM. Trimming took off 3 bases at V and 3 bases at J, with 14 bases between the two ends. The CDR3 is made up of 15 amino acids. The CDR3 reads CASSLSRGPYTEAFF. For the CDR3, the DNA is TGTGCCAGCAGTTTGAGCAGGGGACCTTACACTGAAGCTTTCTTT.

Concerning this clone itself: A junction boundary mismatches the germline segment, possibly from a read error. Here the CDR3 DNA reads TGCGCCGGCAGCCCCTGGGACACCTACGAGCAGTACTTC. Its translation is CAGSPWDTYEQYF. This chain uses TRBV4-1 with TRBJ2-7, with D perhaps TRBD1 (6 bases). The CDR3 spans 13 residues. Per germline, CDR1 MGHRA and CDR2 YSYEKL.

This chain joins TRBV4-1 and TRBJ2-7; possible D gene TRBD1, 5 bases. The V and J ends lost 3 bases and 3 bases respectively, with 15 bases between them. Germline-derived CDR1 and CDR2 are MGHRA and YSYEKL. This CDR3 is built from 15 residues. The CDR3 spells CASSQDMLMGYEQYF. The CDR3 DNA reads TGCGCCAGCAGCCAGGACATGTTGATGGGCTACGAGCAGTACTTC.

The chain combines TRBV30 with TRBJ1-4; 8 positions agree with TRBD1. Trimming cost V 5 bases and J 8 bases; bases outside gene matches: 7. Per the germline V gene, CDR1 is GTSNPN and CDR2 is SVGIG (reference sequence). The CDR3 has 13 amino acids. The CDR3 here is CAWSRGLGEKLFF. The CDR3 DNA is TGTGCCTGGTCCAGGGGGCTAGGCGAAAAACTGTTTTTT.

The gene calls are TRBV10-3 and TRBJ2-7; D gene ambiguous. The CDR3 sequence is 11 residues long. The germline gives CDR1 ENHRY, CDR2 SYGVKD. Trimming shortened V by 3 bases and J by 3 bases, and 3 bases separated the two germline ends. The CDR3 here is CAISDFYEQYF. In DNA, the CDR3 is TGTGCCATCAGTGATTTCTACGAGCAGTACTTC.

This clone has a single count. V usage is TRBV7-2 and J usage is TRBJ1-1; D might be TRBD1 (6 bases). Germline lookup yields CDR1 SGHTA and CDR2 FQGNSA. V was pared by 1 base and J by 3 bases, with 12 bases between. CDR3 size: 15 residues. As DNA, the CDR3 is TGTGCCAGCAGCTTAGTGGGGGGCCTCTACACTGAAGCTTTCTTT. It codes for CASSLVGGLYTEAFF.

V gene TRBV6-5 combines with J gene TRBJ2-7; 8 positions match TRBD1. V shed 2 bases and J 3 bases; nucleotides not matched to a gene: 3. The CDR3 contains 14 residues. Germline V gene sequence: CDR1 MNHEY, CDR2 SVGAGI. The CDR3 here is CASSYAGGGYEQYF. Here the CDR3 DNA reads TGTGCCAGCAGTTACGCAGGGGGCGGCTACGAGCAGTACTTC.

This clone was seen only once. The chain recombines TRBV4-1 with TRBJ2-2; the D is unclear. CDR1 is MGHRA and CDR2 is YSYEKL in the germline V gene. Trimming removed 3 bases from V and 6 bases from J, with 29 bases in between. The CDR3 is made up of 20 amino acids. This CDR3 is CASSHKRARPEDLEAGELFF. The CDR3 coding sequence is TGCGCCAGCAGCCATAAAAGAGCAAGGCCAGAGGATCTCGAGGCCGGGGAGCTGTTTTTT.

This chain joins TRBV6-5 and TRBJ2-5; 7 bases match TRBD2. V gave up 0 bases and J gave up 1 base; unmatched junction bases: 2. Germline loops: CDR1 MNHEY, CDR2 SVGAGI. There are 15 residues in the CDR3. In DNA, the CDR3 is TGTGCCAGCAGTTACTCGGGGGGGGGCCAAGAGACCCAGTACTTC. This encodes CASSYSGGGQETQYF.

The chain joins TRBV27 to TRBJ2-1, with 8 bases aligning to TRBD1. This CDR3 contains 16 residues. Germline values: CDR1 MNHEY, CDR2 SMNVEV (reference sequence). Trimming at V came to 5 bases and at J to 6 bases, leaving 12 bases not matched to a gene. CDR3 protein: CASSPYLGTGSNEQFF. The DNA of the CDR3 is TGTGCCAGCAGTCCCTACCTCGGGACAGGTTCCAATGAGCAGTTCTTC.

The chain combines TRBV11-2 with TRBJ2-7, with TRBD2 matching 7 bases. Trimming at V came to 1 base and at J to 6 bases, leaving 3 bases not matched to a gene. The germline V gene has CDR1 SGHAT and CDR2 FQNNGV. The CDR3 spans 13 residues. The CDR3, as DNA: TGTGCCAGCAGCTTAGGGACTAGATCCGAGCAGTACTTC. It yields the protein CASSLGTRSEQYF. Together with reference TRBV11-2 and TRBJ2-7, the CDR3 gives the full variable domain: EAGVAQSPRYKIIEKRQSVAFWCNPISGHATLYWYQQILGQGPKLLIQFQNNGVVDDSQLPKDRFSAERLKGVDSTLKIQPAKLEDSAVYLCASSLGTRSEQYFGPGTRLTVT.

This clone was detected once. This rearrangement joins TRBV2 to TRBJ2-2; 10 bases line up with TRBD1. Germline V gene data show CDR1 as SNHLY and CDR2 as FYNNEI. The CDR3 runs 18 residues. V lost 5 bases, J lost 3 bases, and 12 bases stayed unmatched. The CDR3 sequence is CASSLDRGRSPDTGELFF. Here the CDR3 DNA reads TGTGCCAGCAGTCTGGACAGGGGGAGGTCTCCTGACACCGGGGAGCTGTTTTTT.

This clone was counted only a few times. The V and J genes are TRBV5-1 and TRBJ2-2, with D unclear. Germline-derived CDR1 and CDR2 are SGHRS and YFSETQ. Between the trimmed V and J ends, which lost 2 bases and 4 bases, there was a span of 3 bases. This CDR3 has 12 residues. CDR3 DNA sequence: TGCGCCAGCAGCTTTCCCACCGGGGAGCTGTTTTTT. Its translation is CASSFPTGELFF.

The rearrangement joins TRBV7-2 to TRBJ2-1, with 11 nucleotides matching TRBD2. The V and J ends lost 3 bases and 8 bases, in that order; junction bases with no gene match: 6. There are 15 residues in the CDR3. Germline V CDR1 and CDR2: SGHTA, FQGNSA. The DNA for the CDR3 is TGTGCCAGCAGCTTTACTAGCGGGAGCCGTCATGAGCAGTTCTTC. This gives the protein CASSFTSGSRHEQFF.

The chain carries TRBV5-1 and TRBJ2-5, with 8 bases aligning to TRBD1. The germline gives CDR1 SGHRS, CDR2 YFSETQ. The V segment lost 7 bases and the J segment 1 base; nucleotides outside the gene matches: 6. This CDR3 is built from 14 residues. CDR3 protein: CASAGQGSQETQYF. The DNA of the CDR3 is TGCGCCAGCGCTGGACAGGGCAGCCAAGAGACCCAGTACTTC.

The genes are TRBV2 and TRBJ2-1; D unresolved. This CDR3 contains 12 residues. The germline V gene encodes CDR1 SNHLY and CDR2 FYNNEI. The ends were cut back, 2 bases at V and 10 bases at J, with 9 bases in the middle. The CDR3 here is CASSEWVLEQFF. In DNA, the CDR3 is TGTGCCAGCAGTGAATGGGTATTAGAGCAGTTCTTC.

This clone showed up just once. The chain couples TRBV19 to TRBJ1-1, with TRBD1 as a possible D gene (6 bases). CDR1 is LNHDA, CDR2 SQIVND, per germline (reference sequence). The CDR3 has 18 residues. Trimming stripped 0 bases from V and 6 bases from J, with 23 bases between. CDR3 residues: CASSIDAPRFGGNSEAFF. The DNA for the CDR3 is TGTGCCAGTAGTATAGATGCCCCCAGGTTTGGGGGCAACTCTGAAGCTTTCTTT.

The chain couples TRBV6-4 to TRBJ1-1; possible D gene TRBD1, 6 bases. V lost 4 bases to trimming and J lost 5 bases, with 11 bases between them. The CDR3 spans 13 residues. The germline gives CDR1 MRHNA, CDR2 SNTAGT. This CDR3 is CASSASDRTEAFF. The CDR3 DNA reads TGTGCCAGCAGTGCATCCGACAGGACTGAAGCTTTCTTT.

This clone has just one count. The V and J genes are TRBV28 and TRBJ2-3; 10 bases agree with TRBD2. V was pared by 6 bases and J by 0 bases, with 6 bases of the junction left unmatched. This CDR3 region has 16 residues. Per germline, CDR1 MDHEN and CDR2 SYDVKM. CDR3 loop: CASRTSGATSTDTQYF. Here the CDR3 DNA reads TGTGCCAGCAGAACTAGCGGGGCCACTAGCACAGATACGCAGTATTTT.

The chain employs TRBV2 and TRBJ1-1; TRBD1 might be the D (5 bases). Germline V lookup: CDR1 SNHLY, CDR2 FYNNEI. The CDR3 contains 15 residues. V gave up 6 bases and J gave up 1 base, with 15 bases separating them. In DNA form, the CDR3 reads TGTGCCAGCAGGCAGACAGTCCTGGAGAACACTGAAGCTTTCTTT. Translating gives CASRQTVLENTEAFF. The complete variable domain, with remaining parts taken from reference TRBV2 and TRBJ1-1, reads EPEVTQTPSHQVTQMGQEVILRCVPISNHLYFYWYRQILGQKVEFLVSFYNNEISEKSEIFDDQFSVERPDGSNFTLKIRSTKLEDSAMYFCASRQTVLENTEAFFGQGTRLTVV.

This clone turned up a few times. The chain joins TRBV27 to TRBJ2-5; 9 bases match TRBD2. Germline assignment: CDR1 MNHEY and CDR2 SMNVEV (reference sequence). Trimming cost V 2 bases and J 6 bases; bases outside gene matches: 4. The CDR3 consists of 14 residues. CDR3 nucleotides: TGTGCCAGCAGTTTAGGCGGGAGGGGGCAGACCCAGTACTTC. Residues: CASSLGGRGQTQYF.